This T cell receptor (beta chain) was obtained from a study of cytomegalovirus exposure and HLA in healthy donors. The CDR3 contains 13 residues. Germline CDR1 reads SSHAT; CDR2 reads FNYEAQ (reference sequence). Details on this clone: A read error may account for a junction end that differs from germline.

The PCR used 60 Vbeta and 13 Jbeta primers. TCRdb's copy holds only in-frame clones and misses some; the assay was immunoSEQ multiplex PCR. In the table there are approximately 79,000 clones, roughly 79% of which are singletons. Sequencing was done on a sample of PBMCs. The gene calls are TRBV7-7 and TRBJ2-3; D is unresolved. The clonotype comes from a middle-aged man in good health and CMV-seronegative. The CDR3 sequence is CASSLGPTDTQYF. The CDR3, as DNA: TGTGCTAGCAGCTTAGGGCCCACAGATACGCAGTATTTT.